A selection of T cell receptor beta chains follows, all from one sample in a study of T cell responses to AZD1222 COVID-19 vaccine. Assay used: immunoSEQ multiplex PCR; TCRdb lists only in-frame clones, some missing. The table shows about 150,000 clones, with about 92% occurring only once. Specimen: peripheral blood, collected on day 0 of AZD1222 vaccination. Receptors were obtained from an adult in good health. Each CDR3 is given without its conserved first and last residue. A D gene is named only where the DNA matches it firmly.

>-|TRBJ2-7|TRBV6-6
ASSYMWGAYEQY
>TRBD1|TRBJ1-6|TRBV5-4
ASSSRQGAYSPLH
>TRBD2|TRBJ2-1|TRBV19
ASSIDLAAYNEQF
>TRBD2|TRBJ2-7|TRBV20-1
SAPREGEQY
>-|TRBJ1-1|TRBV7-9
ASSLLQANTEAF
>-|TRBJ1-6|TRBV19
ASSEASYNSPLH
>-|TRBJ2-5|TRBV14
ASKLGWAQETQY
>-|TRBJ2-1|TRBV28
ASTPLVLSYNEQF
>-|TRBJ1-3|TRBV25-1
ASSESPDSAGNTIY
>-|TRBJ1-5|TRBV13
ASSLGGVSQPQH
>-|TRBJ2-1|TRBV28
ASSDNPGQYNEQF
>TRBD2|TRBJ2-3|TRBV4-2
ASSQPTGTSGSTDTQY